This T cell receptor (beta chain) was found in a study of cytomegalovirus exposure and HLA in healthy donors. The donors were healthy bone marrow donors. The PCR used 60 Vbeta and 13 Jbeta primers. Profiling relied on immunoSEQ multiplex PCR, and the TCRdb table lists in-frame clones only, not all of them. This sample yields around 45,000 clones, of which approximately 47% are seen a single time; roughly 6% belongs to the top ten. The V and J ends lost 1 base and 5 bases, in that order; junction bases with no gene match: 7. Germline assignment: CDR1 MGHRA and CDR2 YSYEKL. This CDR3 has 15 amino acids.

Sequencing was carried out using PBMCs. V usage is TRBV4-1 and J usage is TRBJ2-5; the match to TRBD2 covers 7 bases. The source of this sequence is a man aged 60 to 75 in good health and CMV-seronegative. CDR3 residues: CASSQGGGGSETQYF. CDR3 coding DNA: TGCGCCAGCAGCCAAGGGGGCGGGGGATCGGAGACCCAGTACTTC.